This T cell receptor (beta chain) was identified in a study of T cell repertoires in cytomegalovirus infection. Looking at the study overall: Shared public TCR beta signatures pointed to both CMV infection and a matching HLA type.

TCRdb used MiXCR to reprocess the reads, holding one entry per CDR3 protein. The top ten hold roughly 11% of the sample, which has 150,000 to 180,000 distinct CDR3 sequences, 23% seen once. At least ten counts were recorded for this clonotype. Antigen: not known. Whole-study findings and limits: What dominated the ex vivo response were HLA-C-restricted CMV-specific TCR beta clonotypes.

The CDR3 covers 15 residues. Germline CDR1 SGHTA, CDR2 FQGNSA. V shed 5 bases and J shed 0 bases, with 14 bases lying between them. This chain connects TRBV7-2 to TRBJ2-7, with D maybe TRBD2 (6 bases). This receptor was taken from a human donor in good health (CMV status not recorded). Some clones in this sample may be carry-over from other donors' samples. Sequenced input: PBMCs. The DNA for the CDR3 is TGTGCCAGCAGCGGAAGGGACTCGGCCTCCTACGAGCAGTACTTC. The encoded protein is CASSGRDSASYEQYF.